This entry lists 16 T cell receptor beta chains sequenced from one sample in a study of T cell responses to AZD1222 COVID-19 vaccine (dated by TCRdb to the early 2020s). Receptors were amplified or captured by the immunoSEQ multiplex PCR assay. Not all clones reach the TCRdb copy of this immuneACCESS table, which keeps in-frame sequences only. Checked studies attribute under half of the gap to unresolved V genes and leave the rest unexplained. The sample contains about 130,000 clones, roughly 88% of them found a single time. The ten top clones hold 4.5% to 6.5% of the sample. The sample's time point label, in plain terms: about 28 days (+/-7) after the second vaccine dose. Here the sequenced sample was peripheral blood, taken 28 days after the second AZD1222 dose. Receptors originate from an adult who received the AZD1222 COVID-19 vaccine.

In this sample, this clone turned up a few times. The chain's CDR3 is CASSLSRTRSNQPQHF. In nucleotides, the CDR3 is TGTGCCAGCAGCCTATCAAGGACGCGTAGCAATCAGCCCCAGCATTTT. This chain links TRBV7-8 with TRBJ1-5; no clear D. The V end was cut by 5 bases, the J end by 0 bases, with 14 bases between. The germline V gene encodes CDR1 SGHVS and CDR2 FQNEAQ. This CDR3 is 16 amino acids long.

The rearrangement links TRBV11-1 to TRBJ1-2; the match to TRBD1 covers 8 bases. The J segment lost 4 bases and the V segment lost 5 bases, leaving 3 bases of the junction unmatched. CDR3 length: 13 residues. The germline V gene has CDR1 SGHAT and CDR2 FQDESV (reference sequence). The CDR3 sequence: CASSEDRAYGYTF. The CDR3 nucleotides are TGTGCCAGCAGCGAGGACAGGGCCTATGGCTACACCTTC.

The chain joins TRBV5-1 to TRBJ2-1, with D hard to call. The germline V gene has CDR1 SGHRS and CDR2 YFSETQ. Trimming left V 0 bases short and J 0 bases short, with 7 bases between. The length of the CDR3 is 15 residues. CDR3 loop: CASSLDVSSYNEQFF. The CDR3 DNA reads TGCGCCAGCAGCTTGGACGTCAGCTCCTACAATGAGCAGTTCTTC.

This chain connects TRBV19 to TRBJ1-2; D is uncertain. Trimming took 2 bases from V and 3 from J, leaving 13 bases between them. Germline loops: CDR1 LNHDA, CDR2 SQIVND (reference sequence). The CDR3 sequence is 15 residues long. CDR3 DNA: TGTGCCAGTAGTATAATGGCTTTCCTTGACTATGGCTACACCTTC. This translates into CASSIMAFLDYGYTF.

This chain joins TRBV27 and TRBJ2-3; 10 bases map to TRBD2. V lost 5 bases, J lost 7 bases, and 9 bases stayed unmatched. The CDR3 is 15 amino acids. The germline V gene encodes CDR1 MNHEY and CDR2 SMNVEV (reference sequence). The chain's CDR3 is CASSRLAGVENTQYF. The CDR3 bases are TGTGCCAGCAGTAGGCTAGCGGGAGTTGAGAATACGCAGTATTTT.

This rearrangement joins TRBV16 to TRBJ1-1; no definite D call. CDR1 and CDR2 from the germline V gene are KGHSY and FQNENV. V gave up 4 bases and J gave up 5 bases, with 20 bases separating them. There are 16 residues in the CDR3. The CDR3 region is CASSPTETVLETEAFF. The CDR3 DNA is TGTGCCAGCAGCCCTACCGAAACAGTCCTGGAGACTGAAGCTTTCTTT.

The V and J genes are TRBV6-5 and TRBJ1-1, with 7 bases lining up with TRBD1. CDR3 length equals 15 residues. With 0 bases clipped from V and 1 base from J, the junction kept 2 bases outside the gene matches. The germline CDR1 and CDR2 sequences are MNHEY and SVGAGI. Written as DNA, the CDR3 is TGTGCCAGCAGTTACTCGCACAGGGGGAACACTGAAGCTTTCTTT. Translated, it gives CASSYSHRGNTEAFF.

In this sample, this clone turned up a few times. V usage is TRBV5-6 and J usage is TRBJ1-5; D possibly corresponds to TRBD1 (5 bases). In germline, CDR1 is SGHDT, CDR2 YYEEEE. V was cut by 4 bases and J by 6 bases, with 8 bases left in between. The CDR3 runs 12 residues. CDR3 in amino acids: CASSKRGQPQHF. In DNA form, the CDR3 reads TGTGCCAGCAGCAAAAGGGGTCAGCCCCAGCATTTT.

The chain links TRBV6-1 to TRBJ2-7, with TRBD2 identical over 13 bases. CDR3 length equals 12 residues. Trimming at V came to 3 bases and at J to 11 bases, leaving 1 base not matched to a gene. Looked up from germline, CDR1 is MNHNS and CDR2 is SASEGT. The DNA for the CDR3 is TGTGCCAGCAGTGACGGACTAGCGGGAGAGTACTTC. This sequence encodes CASSDGLAGEYF.

In DNA, the CDR3 is TGTGCCAGCAGCCGACAGTTTCTCAGCGATCAGCCCCAGCATTTT. It codes for CASSRQFLSDQPQHF. The chain combines TRBV6-5 with TRBJ1-5; tentative D call: TRBD1 (5 bases). The germline V gene encodes CDR1 MNHEY and CDR2 SVGAGI. Trimming removed 6 bases at V and 5 bases at J, with 17 bases between. This CDR3 comprises 15 residues.

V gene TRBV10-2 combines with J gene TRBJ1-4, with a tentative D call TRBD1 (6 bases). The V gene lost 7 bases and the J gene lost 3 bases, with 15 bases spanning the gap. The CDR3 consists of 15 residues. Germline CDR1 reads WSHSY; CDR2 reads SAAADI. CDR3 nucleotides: TGCGCCAGCAACGAACAGGGAGCATCTAATGAAAAACTGTTTTTT. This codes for CASNEQGASNEKLFF.

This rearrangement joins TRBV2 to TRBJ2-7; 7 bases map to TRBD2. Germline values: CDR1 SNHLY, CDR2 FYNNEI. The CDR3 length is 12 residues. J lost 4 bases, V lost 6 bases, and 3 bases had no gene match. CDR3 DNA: TGTGCCAGCAGGGTTAGCGGGTACGAGCAGTACTTC. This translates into CASRVSGYEQYF.

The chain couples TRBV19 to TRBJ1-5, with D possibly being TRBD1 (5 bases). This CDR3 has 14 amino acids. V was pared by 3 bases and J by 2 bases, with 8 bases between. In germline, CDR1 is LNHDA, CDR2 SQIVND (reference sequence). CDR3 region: CASSIGAGNQPQHF. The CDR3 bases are TGTGCCAGTAGTATCGGGGCAGGCAATCAGCCCCAGCATTTT.

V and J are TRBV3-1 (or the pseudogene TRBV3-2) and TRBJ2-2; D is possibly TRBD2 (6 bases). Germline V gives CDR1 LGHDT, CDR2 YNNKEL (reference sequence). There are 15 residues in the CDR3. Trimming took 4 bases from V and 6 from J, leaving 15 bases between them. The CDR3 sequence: CASSLAAGKAGELFF. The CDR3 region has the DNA TGTGCCAGCAGCCTTGCCGCGGGAAAGGCCGGGGAGCTGTTTTTT.

CDR3 in DNA: TGTGCCAGTTCGCGTGGGAGAACTAATGAAAAACTGTTTTTT. This codes for CASSRGRTNEKLFF. The gene calls are TRBV6-5 and TRBJ1-4; no firm D call. V was trimmed by 9 bases and J by 1 base, leaving 12 bases between them. The CDR3 has 14 residues. Germline values: CDR1 MNHEY, CDR2 SVGAGI.

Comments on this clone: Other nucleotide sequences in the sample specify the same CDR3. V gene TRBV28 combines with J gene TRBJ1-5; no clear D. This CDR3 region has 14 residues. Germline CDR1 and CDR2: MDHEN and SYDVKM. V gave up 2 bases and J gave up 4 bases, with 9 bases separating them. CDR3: CASSLGLLNQPQHF. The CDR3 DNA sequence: TGTGCCAGCAGTTTAGGACTTTTAAATCAGCCCCAGCATTTT.